This T cell receptor beta chain originates from a study of glioma-infiltrating T cells after dendritic cell vaccination (dated by TCRdb to about 2016). As for the study more broadly: A cohort of about 15 glioblastoma patients from Phase I and II dendritic cell vaccination trials was included, of whom 9 were newly diagnosed and 6 had recurrent disease. Between the early 2000s and the early 2010s, patients were given autologous tumor lysate-pulsed dendritic cell vaccination. To make the vaccine, monocyte-derived dendritic cells were cultured for about seven days with IL-4 and GM-CSF and then pulsed overnight with autologous tumor lysate. Each patient got three intradermal injections of the dendritic cell vaccine, spaced at biweekly intervals, in the arm below the axilla. In glioblastoma patients vaccinated with dendritic cells, deep sequencing of TCR beta CDR3 regions served to measure the amount of tumor-infiltrating lymphocytes and to compare repertoires between tumor and blood. Survival after dendritic cell vaccination was correlated with TCR sequencing metrics such as TIL content and the overlap between tumor and blood repertoires.

The CDR3 starts with the cysteine, ends with the phenylalanine, and has 12 residues. CDR3 DNA is the only sequence kept; it has 36 bases, read in frame from the first base. The trim is 2 bases for V and 2 bases for J, with a gap of 4 bases between the germline ends. Sequences WSHSY (CDR1) and SAAADI (CDR2) are obtained from the germline V gene. Using the immunoSEQ assay, TCRB CDR3 regions were amplified from roughly 1.9 micrograms of genomic DNA, or from all available DNA when less than that was on hand. Multiplex PCR used 60 forward primers for TCR V beta segments and 13 reverse primers for J beta segments. To estimate the number of reads per starting template, synthetic control templates were added to each sample at limiting dilution. Reads of 87 bp were generated by sequencing on the Illumina HiSeq System. In the source study's methods: PCR and sequencing errors were removed by merging closely related sequences with a nearest neighbor algorithm. TCR overlap was measured as the percentage of unique tumor TCR beta sequences that were also present in the peripheral blood of the same patient. The clones in this table, taken by TCRdb from immuneACCESS, are in-frame only. Not every clone is retained; where verified, under half of the shortfall comes from an unresolved V gene, and the cause of the rest is unknown. The V and J calls and clone size come from that table; D and trimming were worked out from the DNA. The sample profile shows tens of thousands of clones; about 90% of them were found once. The top ten clones comprise 3% to 4% of the sample.

Patients were selected for having adequate residual fresh-frozen tumor tissue and more than two years of available survival data. Molecular status otherwise varied across the glioblastoma patients, but none of them carried an isocitrate dehydrogenase mutation. PBMC were collected before vaccination, two weeks after the third vaccination, and at tumor progression if tumor progression occurred. Genomic DNA was extracted with the Qiagen DNeasy Blood extraction Kit. Concerning this clone: Its antigen is unknown. No quality values exist for individual bases; no much larger clone is one base distant.

The investigation overall reported the following: The cohort was small and heterogeneous, with few patients having full blood and tumor sets and even fewer initial-recurrent tumor pairs. The response model built on TCR overlap across three groups was characterized as speculative, with prospective validation still needed. Longer time to progression and overall survival after dendritic cell vaccination were predicted by higher estimated pretreatment TIL content. TCR clonality showed no direct relationship with survival, which suggests that a diverse polyclonal response may matter.

The material sequenced was blood, taken before dendritic cell vaccination. This receptor was identified in a human donor with glioblastoma. Rearrangement joined TRBV10-2 to TRBJ2-7, with no confident D gene call. The DNA reads TGCGCCAGCAGTGAGACTGCCTACGAGCAGTACTTC. The encoded protein is CASSETAYEQYF.